Below, 22 T cell receptor beta chains from the same sample are listed, as sequenced in a study of T cell responses to AZD1222 COVID-19 vaccine. Sequencing was performed with immunoSEQ multiplex PCR; in TCRdb, only in-frame clones are kept and a portion is missing. The repertoire holds roughly 83,000 clones, roughly 86% seen once, with roughly 9.4% in the top ten. The specimen was peripheral blood, collected on day 0 of AZD1222 vaccination. These receptors originate from an adult in good health.

The rearrangement uses TRBV5-4 and TRBJ2-1, with 9 positions matching TRBD2. The CDR3 covers 16 residues. Germline assignment: CDR1 SGHNT and CDR2 YYREEE (reference sequence). Unmatched junction bases numbered 9, after V lost 0 bases and J lost 8 bases. The chain's CDR3 is CASSLAVGLAYYEQFF. The CDR3 DNA follows: TGTGCCAGCAGCTTGGCCGTAGGACTAGCGTATTATGAGCAGTTCTTC.

The chain couples TRBV23-1 to TRBJ2-7; D is unresolved. TRBV23-1 is identified as an open reading frame with a role that is uncertain. The V end was cut by 2 bases, the J end by 4 bases, with 18 bases between. This CDR3 is 16 amino acids long. The CDR3 loop is CASSQPSGPQNYEQYF. The CDR3 DNA reads TGCGCCAGCAGTCAACCCTCCGGGCCTCAGAATTACGAGCAGTACTTC.

The chain joins TRBV7-2 to TRBJ1-4; D is ambiguous. The CDR3 runs 12 residues. The V gene's germline CDR1 is SGHTA and CDR2 FQGNSA. Trimming removed 5 bases at V and 5 bases at J, with 6 bases between. CDR3 sequence: CASSLLNEKLFF. The CDR3 bases are TGTGCCAGCAGCCTCCTGAATGAAAAACTGTTTTTT.

Only one count was recorded for this clone. This sequence joins TRBV11-1 and TRBJ1-3, with a possible D match to TRBD1 (6 bases). Germline CDR1 is SGHAT and CDR2 is FQDESV (reference sequence). The CDR3 is 14 residues long. The V end lost 2 bases, the J end lost 2 bases, and 7 bases lay between the germline ends. CDR3 sequence: CASSLRGTGNTIYF. The CDR3 coding sequence is TGTGCCAGCAGCTTAAGGGGGACTGGAAACACCATATATTTT. Variable domain in full (rest from reference TRBV11-1 and TRBJ1-3): EAEVAQSPRYKITEKSQAVAFWCDPISGHATLYWYRQILGQGPELLVQFQDESVVDDSQLPKDRFSAERLKGVDSTLKIQPAELGDSAMYLCASSLRGTGNTIYFGEGSWLTVV.

The chain links TRBV6-6 to TRBJ2-7; 10 bases match TRBD2. The V gene end was trimmed by 5 bases and the J gene end by 13 bases; junction bases not matched to a gene: 5. Germline V gene data show CDR1 as MNHNY and CDR2 as SVGAGI (reference sequence). This CDR3 spans 11 amino acids. CDR3 bases: TGTGCCAGCAGTCCCGGGACTAGCGTCTACTTC. It specifies CASSPGTSVYF.

V gene TRBV28 combines with J gene TRBJ2-7; maybe TRBD1 (6 bases). Trimming removed 7 bases at V and 6 bases at J, with 13 bases between. Germline CDR1 is MDHEN and CDR2 is SYDVKM. There are 12 residues in the CDR3. In DNA, the CDR3 is TGTGCCAGCATCGCCAGGGGTTCCGAGCAGTACTTC. Its translation: CASIARGSEQYF.

V gene TRBV5-1 combines with J gene TRBJ2-5, with TRBD1 matching over 12 bases. The CDR3 totals 15 residues. CDR1 and CDR2 (germline): SGHRS, YFSETQ. The ends lost 4 bases at V and 3 bases at J; junction bases unmatched: 4. The CDR3 DNA follows: TGCGCCAGCAGCATCGGGACAGGGGGCGAAGAGACCCAGTACTTC. This translates into CASSIGTGGEETQYF.

CDR3 DNA: TGTGCCAGCAGCTTAGGAGGGAGCTCCTACAATGAGCAGTTCTTC. Protein: CASSLGGSSYNEQFF. This chain connects TRBV11-3 to TRBJ2-1; perhaps TRBD2 as D (5 bases). The germline V gene has CDR1 SGHNT and CDR2 YENEEA. The length of the CDR3 is 15 residues. The V and J ends lost 1 base and 0 bases respectively, with 7 bases between them.

This chain connects TRBV6-2 or TRBV6-3 to TRBJ1-5; a possible D gene is TRBD1 (5 bases). The length of the CDR3 is 14 residues. The germline V gene has CDR1 MNHEY and CDR2 SVGEGT. The V gene lost 5 bases and the J gene lost 3 bases, with 11 bases spanning the gap. The CDR3 nucleotides read TGTGCCAGCAGTCACCGGGACTACAATCAGCCCCAGCATTTT. It yields the protein CASSHRDYNQPQHF.

The chain links TRBV5-1 to TRBJ1-2; D might be TRBD1 (6 bases). There are 14 residues in the CDR3. Between the trimmed V and J ends, which lost 4 bases and 3 bases, there was a span of 13 bases. Germline CDR1 and CDR2: SGHRS and YFSETQ. Written as DNA, the CDR3 is TGCGCCAGCAGCATTGACAGGTGGGACTATGGCTACACCTTC. Its protein product is CASSIDRWDYGYTF.

This sequence joins TRBV5-1 and TRBJ1-3; the D gene is possibly TRBD1 (5 bases). Per the germline V gene, CDR1 is SGHRS and CDR2 is YFSETQ. V gave up 3 bases and J gave up 6 bases, with 10 bases separating them. There are 13 residues in the CDR3. The CDR3 region has the DNA TGCGCCAGCAGCTACGGAGGGGAAAACACCATATATTTT. This encodes CASSYGGENTIYF.

The chain is built from TRBV27 and TRBJ2-5, with TRBD1 identical over 9 bases. Germline V gene data show CDR1 as MNHEY and CDR2 as SMNVEV (reference sequence). Trimming at V came to 6 bases and at J to 2 bases, leaving 13 bases not matched to a gene. The CDR3 extends over 17 amino acids. The CDR3 region has the DNA TGTGCCAGCAGAGTAAAGCCCGGGACAGGGACTCAAGAGACCCAGTACTTC. Translating gives CASRVKPGTGTQETQYF.

The chain joins TRBV5-1 to TRBJ2-7, with D tentatively TRBD1 (6 bases). V shed 2 bases and J shed 6 bases, with 15 bases lying between them. Germline V lookup: CDR1 SGHRS, CDR2 YFSETQ. The CDR3 covers 14 residues. Here the CDR3 DNA reads TGCGCCAGCAGCTTACAGGGAGTTTCGAGCGAGCAGTACTTC. Encoded protein: CASSLQGVSSEQYF. Filled out from reference TRBV5-1 and TRBJ2-7, the complete variable domain reads KAGVTQTPRYLIKTRGQQVTLSCSPISGHRSVSWYQQTPGQGLQFLFEYFSETQRNKGNFPGRFSGRQFSNSRSEMNVSTLELGDSALYLCASSLQGVSSEQYFGPGTRLTVT.

The chain joins TRBV7-2 to TRBJ1-5; D gene uncertain. Germline CDR1 reads SGHTA; CDR2 reads FQGNSA. The CDR3 runs 15 residues. V lost 1 base and J lost 3, with 10 bases in between. CDR3 sequence (DNA): TGTGCCAGCAGCTTAGTTAGCAGTATCAATCAGCCCCAGCATTTT. This translates into CASSLVSSINQPQHF.

CDR3 nucleotide sequence: TGTGCCAGCAGTGAAGCCGCTAGCGGGGGGGCAAACACCATATATTTT. This encodes CASSEAASGGANTIYF. The V call is TRBV6-1, the J call TRBJ1-3; TRBD1 might be the D (6 bases). CDR3 length equals 16 residues. Germline lookup yields CDR1 MNHNS and CDR2 SASEGT. The V end was cut by 0 bases, the J end by 6 bases, with 15 bases between.

This chain links TRBV7-9 with TRBJ1-1; TRBD1 is a possible D gene (6 bases). This CDR3 comprises 15 residues. Germline V gene data show CDR1 as SEHNR and CDR2 as FQNEAQ (reference sequence). V was cut by 5 bases and J by 1 base, with 14 bases left in between. DNA for the CDR3: TGTGCCAGCAGCCCCAGACAGGCGCCGAACACTGAAGCTTTCTTT. Translation gives CASSPRQAPNTEAFF.

This sequence joins TRBV5-1 and TRBJ2-1, with TRBD2 matching over 16 bases. The V segment lost 4 bases and the J segment 8 bases; nucleotides outside the gene matches: 9. The CDR3 consists of 17 residues. The germline V gene has CDR1 SGHRS and CDR2 YFSETQ. DNA for the CDR3: TGCGCCAGCAGCCCGAAATCGGGACTAGCGGGGGGGCATGAGCAGTTCTTC. Amino acids: CASSPKSGLAGGHEQFF.

This clone was found a few times. The chain combines TRBV6-5 with TRBJ2-7, with D possibly called TRBD1 or TRBD2 (5 bases each). The CDR3 is made up of 15 amino acids. The germline V gene encodes CDR1 MNHEY and CDR2 SVGAGI. V gave up 0 bases and J gave up 0 bases, with 9 bases separating them. The CDR3 DNA reads TGTGCCAGCAGTTACTCGGGACGGGGCTCCTACGAGCAGTACTTC. Translating gives CASSYSGRGSYEQYF.

This sequence joins TRBV5-1 and TRBJ2-1; D might be TRBD2 (6 bases). Germline lookup yields CDR1 SGHRS and CDR2 YFSETQ. The CDR3 totals 15 residues. Trimming removed 5 bases at V and 0 bases at J, with 12 bases between. CDR3 in amino acids: CASRSSAGSYNEQFF. Here the CDR3 DNA reads TGCGCCAGCAGATCTAGCGCCGGCTCCTACAATGAGCAGTTCTTC.

The chain is built from TRBV10-2 and TRBJ1-1; D might be TRBD1 (6 bases). This CDR3 contains 19 residues. The germline V gene encodes CDR1 WSHSY and CDR2 SAAADI. The V and J ends lost 2 bases and 0 bases respectively, with 22 bases between them. In nucleotides, the CDR3 is TGCGCCAGCAGTGAGAGTACAGGGTCCCGTAGCAGCATGAACACTGAAGCTTTCTTT. As protein: CASSESTGSRSSMNTEAFF.

This chain joins TRBV5-4 and TRBJ1-1; 7 bases line up with TRBD1. The V and J ends lost 4 bases and 0 bases, in that order; junction bases with no gene match: 3. The CDR3 spans 14 residues. Germline loops: CDR1 SGHNT, CDR2 YYREEE (reference sequence). Here the CDR3 reads CASSRDSMNTEAFF. CDR3 coding DNA: TGTGCCAGCAGCCGGGACAGCATGAACACTGAAGCTTTCTTT.

The chain couples TRBV6-5 to TRBJ1-5, with TRBD1 matching over 12 bases. CDR3 length: 15 residues. The V gene's germline CDR1 is MNHEY and CDR2 SVGAGI. Trimming cost V 0 bases and J 7 bases; bases outside gene matches: 1. The CDR3 region has the DNA TGTGCCAGCAGTTACTCGGGGACAGGGGGCCAGCCCCAGCATTTT. Protein sequence: CASSYSGTGGQPQHF.